Below, one T cell receptor (beta chain) is given with its context. The data stem from a study of blood T cell repertoires in COVID-19. Study as a whole: The United States, Italy and Spain were the sources of the acute and convalescent COVID-19 samples. In each case, the material was cDNA or gDNA derived from T cells, B-cell-depleted T cells, or PBMCs.

Original methodology: Amplification with reference gene primers provided the estimates of nucleated cell counts. Assay: immunoSEQ multiplex PCR; the TCRdb copy retains only in-frame clones and omits some. That table gives V, J and clone size, and the DNA gave D and trimming. The table shows some 74,000 clones, with approximately 89% occurring only once. CDR1 is SQVTM, CDR2 ANQGSEA, per germline. The junction had 11 bases not matched to a gene; V was cut back by 6 bases and J by 8 bases. CDR3 length: 13 amino acids. This receptor was taken from a woman of 80 years or more with acute or convalescent COVID-19. The chain couples TRBV29-1 to TRBJ1-1; 8 nucleotides align to TRBD1. The sample was peripheral blood. The CDR3 coding sequence is TGCAGCGTCCCAGGGGGCGCGCGGGAAGAAGCTTTCTTT. Amino acid sequence: CSVPGGAREEAFF.